This TCR beta chain originates from a study of cytomegalovirus exposure and HLA in healthy donors. Of note for this clone: Its antigen is unidentified.

The donors were in the roughly 120-subject validation cohort, distinct from the roughly 600-subject first cohort. The CDR3 is made up of 16 amino acids. Germline CDR1 LNHDA, CDR2 SQIVND (reference sequence). Losses at the gene ends were 8 bases for V and 3 bases for J; bases not matched to a gene: 12. The assay was immunoSEQ multiplex PCR, and TCRdb's table has in-frame clones only and misses some. The table shows some 210,000 clones, with around four fifths occurring only once. The study, taken as a whole, reports: In vitro, a few CMV-associated chains proved specific for CMV antigens. It was 164 TCR beta chains that were listed as cytomegalovirus-associated.

V is TRBV19 and J is TRBJ1-2; 10 nucleotides align to TRBD1. The sequencing input was PBMCs. The receptor comes from a woman under 30 in good health and CMV-seronegative. The DNA of the CDR3 is TGTGCCAGTTCAGTCGACAGGGGGCGATCTTACTATGGCTACACCTTC. It encodes CASSVDRGRSYYGYTF. Drawing the rest from reference TRBV19 and TRBJ1-2, the complete variable domain is DGGITQSPKYLFRKEGQNVTLSCEQNLNHDAMYWYRQDPGQGLRLIYYSQIVNDFQKGDIAEGYSVSREKKESFPLTVTSAQKNPTAFYLCASSVDRGRSYYGYTFGSGTRLTVV.